This T cell receptor (beta chain) was sequenced in a study of blood T cell repertoires in COVID-19. Study-level background: PBMCs, B-cell-depleted T cells, or T cells provided the cDNA or gDNA that made up the material.

This clone was detected once. Germline CDR1 is SGHAT and CDR2 is FQNNGV. The CDR3 extends over 15 amino acids. V was clipped by 5 bases and J by 1 base; unmatched bases: 8. Sequenced by immunoSEQ multiplex PCR; TCRdb stores in-frame clones only, minus some. The sample carries over 120,000 clones, over 70% recorded once. The sequenced material came from peripheral blood. The clonotype originates from a woman in her fifties or sixties with acute or convalescent COVID-19. The chain carries TRBV11-2 and TRBJ2-7; 7 bases map to TRBD1. The CDR3 DNA reads as TGTGCCAGCAGCGGAACCCCAGGGGGTTCCTACGAGCAGTACTTC. Translated, it gives CASSGTPGGSYEQYF.